The 28 T cell receptor beta chains reported below all come from one sample, sequenced in a study of blood T cell repertoires in COVID-19. Clones were read by immunoSEQ multiplex PCR, and TCRdb kept only the in-frame ones, dropping some. The data contain under 250,000 clones, roughly 88% of them seen just once; the ten biggest clones take up over 5.5%. The source material was peripheral blood. The source is an elderly woman with COVID-19, enrolled during active disease.

The chain employs TRBV6-5 and TRBJ1-1, with D possibly matching TRBD1 (6 bases). There are 15 residues in the CDR3. Germline V gene lookup returns CDR1 MNHEY and CDR2 SVGAGI. Trimming pared 0 bases from V and 4 bases from J, leaving 12 bases between. Here the CDR3 DNA reads TGTGCCAGCAGTTACTCGAACAGGGTGGGCACTGAAGCTTTCTTT. As protein: CASSYSNRVGTEAFF.

The rearrangement links TRBV2 to TRBJ1-6; 7 bases match TRBD1. This CDR3 is built from 15 residues. Trimming took 9 bases from V and 4 from J; bases not matched to a gene: 9. Germline CDR1 SNHLY, CDR2 FYNNEI. CDR3 DNA sequence: TGTGCCAGTATAACAGGGGCGCAGTATAATTCACCCCTCCACTTT. Translation: CASITGAQYNSPLHF.

J is TRBJ1-6 and V is TRBV5-5; TRBD1 might be the D (5 bases). CDR1 SGHKS and CDR2 YYEKEE come from the germline V gene (reference sequence). This CDR3 contains 15 residues. V shed 2 bases and J shed 7 bases, with 13 bases lying between them. CDR3: CASSFTDGGNSPLHF. For the CDR3, the DNA is TGTGCCAGCAGCTTCACCGACGGGGGGAATTCACCCCTCCACTTT.

This chain uses TRBV5-4 with TRBJ2-6; a possible D gene is TRBD1 (6 bases). The CDR3 is 17 amino acids. Germline-derived CDR1 and CDR2 are SGHNT and YYREEE (reference sequence). V was cut by 4 bases and J by 4 bases, with 18 bases left in between. CDR3 loop: CASSPSTGNDGANVLTF. In DNA form, the CDR3 reads TGTGCCAGCAGCCCGTCGACAGGTAACGACGGGGCCAACGTCCTGACTTTC. Together with reference TRBV5-4 and TRBJ2-6, the CDR3 gives the full variable domain: ETGVTQSPTHLIKTRGQQVTLRCSSQSGHNTVSWYQQALGQGPQFIFQYYREEENGRGNFPPRFSGLQFPNYSSELNVNALELDDSALYLCASSPSTGNDGANVLTFGAGSRLTVL.

Regarding this clone: Other DNA sequences in this specimen translate into the identical CDR3. V usage is TRBV5-1 and J usage is TRBJ2-5, with D possibly being TRBD1 (6 bases). Germline CDR1 SGHRS, CDR2 YFSETQ. Trimming removed 0 bases from V and 4 bases from J, with 10 bases in between. The CDR3 extends over 14 amino acids. The CDR3 reads CASSLDSRGETQYF. The CDR3 DNA reads TGCGCCAGCAGCTTGGACAGCAGGGGAGAGACCCAGTACTTC. Full variable domain (remainder filled in from reference TRBV5-1 and TRBJ2-5): KAGVTQTPRYLIKTRGQQVTLSCSPISGHRSVSWYQQTPGQGLQFLFEYFSETQRNKGNFPGRFSGRQFSNSRSEMNVSTLELGDSALYLCASSLDSRGETQYFGPGTRLLVL.

The chain recombines TRBV19 with TRBJ1-1, with TRBD1 as a possible D gene (5 bases). The CDR3 is 13 residues long. V was clipped by 3 bases and J by 3 bases, with 8 bases between them. Germline V gene sequence: CDR1 LNHDA, CDR2 SQIVND (reference sequence). CDR3 sequence reads: CASSIRDHTEAFF. The CDR3 nucleotides read TGTGCCAGTAGTATCAGGGATCACACTGAAGCTTTCTTT.

This chain connects TRBV9 to TRBJ2-7, with D perhaps matching TRBD2 (6 bases). The CDR3 loop spans 14 amino acids. Trimming cost V 1 base and J 4 bases, with 12 bases left between them. Per germline, CDR1 SGDLS and CDR2 YYNGEE. CDR3 nucleotides: TGTGCCAGCAGCGTAAGCCCTGGGACTTACGAGCAGTACTTC. It specifies CASSVSPGTYEQYF.

The genes are TRBV24-1 and TRBJ2-3, with a weak D call TRBD1 (5 bases). Trimming took off 1 base at V and 4 bases at J, with 14 bases between the two ends. The CDR3 is 16 residues long. The germline CDR1 and CDR2 sequences are KGHDR and SFDVKD. CDR3 sequence (DNA): TGTGCCACCAGTGATTTTGGGCAGGGTATCCCAGATACGCAGTATTTT. Encoded protein: CATSDFGQGIPDTQYF.

The chain couples TRBV5-1 to TRBJ2-1; TRBD2 agrees at 11 bases. J was trimmed by 10 bases and V by 9 bases; bases with no gene match: 12. CDR1 is SGHRS and CDR2 is YFSETQ in the germline V gene. The CDR3 loop spans 14 amino acids. CDR3 coding DNA: TGCGCCACCGCCGTTAGCGGGGGGGCACAGGAGCAGTTCTTC. This gives the protein CATAVSGGAQEQFF.

This clone was picked up a small number of times. The rearrangement joins TRBV6-5 to TRBJ1-6; 7 positions agree with TRBD1. The CDR3 runs to 16 residues. J lost 10 bases, V lost 2 bases, and 11 bases had no gene match. Germline values: CDR1 MNHEY, CDR2 SVGAGI. CDR3 nucleotide sequence: TGTGCCAGCAGTTACATCTGGACAGGCATAGGGTCACCCCTCCACTTT. It yields the protein CASSYIWTGIGSPLHF.

The J gene is TRBJ1-2, the V gene TRBV3-1 (or the pseudogene TRBV3-2); no firm D call. The CDR3 loop spans 13 amino acids. The germline CDR1 and CDR2 sequences are LGHDT and YNNKEL (reference sequence). The V end was cut by 1 base, the J end by 8 bases, with 11 bases between. The CDR3 nucleotides read TGTGCCAGCAGCCAAGGGGTCCCGGGGGGCTACACCTTC. Translating gives CASSQGVPGGYTF.

The V gene is TRBV4-1, the J gene TRBJ1-5; weak D call: TRBD1 (6 bases). Germline CDR1 is MGHRA and CDR2 is YSYEKL. With 1 base removed from V and 5 bases from J, the gap between germline ends came to 27 bases. CDR3 size: 20 residues. The CDR3 spells CASSQGISGERRRLHQPQHF. The CDR3 region has the DNA TGCGCCAGCAGCCAAGGAATCTCAGGGGAAAGGCGGCGGCTACATCAGCCCCAGCATTTT.

The chain has TRBV4-2 and TRBJ2-6, with D possibly matching TRBD2 (5 bases). The CDR3 totals 18 residues. The germline CDR1 and CDR2 sequences are LGHNA and YNFKEQ. The ends were cut back, 2 bases at V and 2 bases at J, with 16 bases in the middle. CDR3 residues: CASSQQMRAATGANVLTF. The CDR3 coding sequence is TGTGCCAGCAGCCAACAGATGAGGGCGGCGACTGGGGCCAACGTCCTGACTTTC.

This clone was detected a few times. The V and J genes are TRBV5-1 and TRBJ1-1, with 7 bases that match TRBD1. The CDR3 loop spans 12 amino acids. In germline, CDR1 is SGHRS, CDR2 YFSETQ. After removal of 4 bases from V and 8 bases from J, the junction contained 5 bases not matched to a gene. The CDR3 bases are TGCGCCAGCAGCACTGAACAGGGGGAAGCTTTCTTT. This sequence encodes CASSTEQGEAFF. The variable domain in full, completed from reference TRBV5-1 and TRBJ1-1, reads KAGVTQTPRYLIKTRGQQVTLSCSPISGHRSVSWYQQTPGQGLQFLFEYFSETQRNKGNFPGRFSGRQFSNSRSEMNVSTLELGDSALYLCASSTEQGEAFFGQGTRLTVV.

This sequence joins TRBV7-2 and TRBJ1-3, with D maybe TRBD1 (6 bases). The CDR3 length is 16 residues. V lost 3 bases and J lost 0, with 12 bases in between. Germline CDR1 SGHTA, CDR2 FQGNSA. Written as DNA, the CDR3 is TGTGCCAGCAGCTTGGGGGGGCCGCGCTCTGGAAACACCATATATTTT. It yields the protein CASSLGGPRSGNTIYF.

The V gene is TRBV6-4, the J gene TRBJ2-1, with D possibly TRBD2 on 7 matching bases. V gave up 6 bases and J gave up 12 bases, with 15 bases separating them. Germline V gene data show CDR1 as MRHNA and CDR2 as SNTAGT. This CDR3 is 12 amino acids long. The CDR3: CASRSRGGPQFF. The CDR3, as DNA: TGTGCCAGCAGATCCAGGGGAGGGCCGCAGTTCTTC.

CDR3 sequence reads: CASSLAVLPNQPQHF. DNA for the CDR3: TGTGCCAGCAGCTTGGCTGTCCTCCCCAATCAGCCCCAGCATTTT. V and J are TRBV5-8 and TRBJ1-5; D not resolved. Between the trimmed V and J ends, which lost 0 bases and 3 bases, there was a span of 10 bases. The germline V gene encodes CDR1 SGHTS and CDR2 YDEGEE. CDR3 length: 15 residues.

This clone appeared a single time. CDR3 protein: CASGLVRWDRESYGYTF. CDR3 nucleotides: TGTGCTAGTGGTTTGGTACGATGGGACAGGGAAAGCTATGGCTACACCTTC. V and J are TRBV12-5 and TRBJ1-2, with 9 bases fitting TRBD1. Trimming removed 0 bases from V and 4 bases from J; junction bases left unmatched: 9. CDR1 LGHNT and CDR2 FRNRAP come from the germline V gene. The CDR3 is made up of 17 amino acids. Supplemented by reference TRBV12-5 and TRBJ1-2, the full variable domain reads DARVTQTPRHKVTEMGQEVTMRCQPILGHNTVFWYRQTMMQGLELLAYFRNRAPLDDSGMPKDRFSAEMPDATLATLKIQPSEPRDSAVYFCASGLVRWDRESYGYTFGSGTRLTVV.

This clone came up a few times. The rearrangement joins TRBV28 to TRBJ1-5, with a tentative D call TRBD1 (5 bases). This CDR3 is built from 14 residues. Germline V gene data show CDR1 as MDHEN and CDR2 as SYDVKM. V lost 5 bases to trimming and J lost 0 bases, with 8 bases between them. CDR3 in amino acids: CASSGAFSNQPQHF. The CDR3 coding sequence is TGTGCCAGCAGTGGGGCATTTAGCAATCAGCCCCAGCATTTT.

The chain joins TRBV7-9 to TRBJ1-2; 8 positions match TRBD1. V shed 2 bases, J shed 7 bases, and the junction held 18 bases outside the gene matches. The CDR3 is 18 amino acids. The germline V gene encodes CDR1 SEHNR and CDR2 FQNEAQ (reference sequence). Here the CDR3 DNA reads TGTGCCAGCAGCTTATACGAGGGACAGGATGAATATCGACGTGGCTACACCTTC. It is translated as CASSLYEGQDEYRRGYTF.

The gene calls are TRBV11-2 and TRBJ2-2; D unresolved. Germline V gene data show CDR1 as SGHAT and CDR2 as FQNNGV. Between the trimmed V and J ends, which lost 3 bases and 0 bases, there was a span of 5 bases. This CDR3 comprises 14 residues. The CDR3 region is CASSFTANTGELFF. CDR3 bases: TGTGCCAGCAGCTTTACAGCGAACACCGGGGAGCTGTTTTTT. The variable domain in full, with the rest retrieved from reference TRBV11-2 and TRBJ2-2, is EAGVAQSPRYKIIEKRQSVAFWCNPISGHATLYWYQQILGQGPKLLIQFQNNGVVDDSQLPKDRFSAERLKGVDSTLKIQPAKLEDSAVYLCASSFTANTGELFFGEGSRLTVL.

The J gene is TRBJ2-1, the V gene TRBV2; 8 nucleotides align to TRBD1. The ends lost 4 bases at V and 2 bases at J; junction bases unmatched: 4. This CDR3 region has 15 residues. Germline loops: CDR1 SNHLY, CDR2 FYNNEI. CDR3 DNA sequence: TGTGCCAGCAGTGCTGGACAGGGCGCCTACAATGAGCAGTTCTTC. This translates into CASSAGQGAYNEQFF.

CDR3 in DNA: TGCGCCAGCAGCTTGTCTTCGGGGTACGAGCAGTACGTC. It yields the protein CASSLSSGYEQYV. The chain combines TRBV5-1 with TRBJ2-7, with D maybe TRBD2 (5 bases). CDR3 length: 13 residues. The germline gives CDR1 SGHRS, CDR2 YFSETQ. Trimming cost V 1 base and J 4 bases, with 9 bases left between them.

This clone was recorded only once. Relative to the germline gene, one junction end is altered; a read error may explain this. The V call is TRBV6-5, the J call TRBJ1-2; D is undetermined. The CDR3 runs to 14 residues. The germline CDR1 and CDR2 sequences are MNHEY and SVGAGI. The CDR3 DNA is TGTGCCAGCAGGGAGAGTGCATCAAACTATAGCTACACCTTC. Residues: CASRESASNYSYTF.

The chain is built from TRBV3-1 (or the pseudogene TRBV3-2) and TRBJ2-2, with a tentative D call TRBD1 (6 bases). V gave up 1 base and J gave up 4 bases, with 22 bases separating them. Per the germline V gene, CDR1 is LGHDT and CDR2 is YNNKEL (reference sequence). There are 19 residues in the CDR3. CDR3 loop: CASSQVQSGHRGGTGELFF. DNA of the CDR3: TGTGCCAGCAGCCAAGTCCAAAGCGGCCACCGAGGGGGCACCGGGGAGCTGTTTTTT.

The CDR3 DNA is TGCGCCAGCAGCTTGCAGGGGGATGGCACTGAAGCTTTCTTT. It translates to CASSLQGDGTEAFF. The chain is built from TRBV5-1 and TRBJ1-1; the match to TRBD1 covers 7 bases. The CDR3 length is 14 residues. Germline V gene lookup returns CDR1 SGHRS and CDR2 YFSETQ. Losses at the gene ends were 1 base for V and 4 bases for J; bases not matched to a gene: 4.

This clone was detected only a few times. The V gene is TRBV20-1, the J gene TRBJ1-5; 7 bases agree with TRBD1. J was trimmed by 1 base and V by 3 bases; bases with no gene match: 3. The germline CDR1 and CDR2 sequences are DFQATT and SNEGSKA (reference sequence). CDR3 size: 14 residues. In DNA, the CDR3 is TGCAGTGCTAGTATGGGACAGAGCAATCAGCCCCAGCATTTT. It is translated as CSASMGQSNQPQHF.

The gene calls are TRBV6-2 or TRBV6-3 and TRBJ2-1; TRBD2 matches 8 bases. The V gene's germline CDR1 is MNHEY and CDR2 SVGEGT. The length of the CDR3 is 16 residues. With V trimmed by 5 bases and J by 5 bases, 11 bases remained unmatched. The CDR3 nucleotides are TGTGCCAGCAGTCCAACAGGCCCGGGACTAGACAATGAGCAGTTCTTC. Translating it yields CASSPTGPGLDNEQFF.